The present TCR beta chain was sequenced within a study of human T cells and chemical hapten exposure. Study-level information: The study lasted about 24 weeks, and patients were dosed weekly with diphenylcyclopropenone on the scalp throughout.

Study outcomes and limitations: Alopecia was present in the donors, so their immune response may differ from healthy people's. Versus controls, significantly more large CDR3 similarity clusters arose from expanded TCRs. Expanded TCR counts at PT1 went up together with patch test score, a positive correlation.

Specified time point: patch test 1, 2 weeks after DPC sensitization. Treatment defined: therapeutic diphenylcyclopropenone sensitization with weekly scalp DPC. TCRdb re-analysed the RACE reads in MiXCR, keeping a single row per CDR3 protein. The sample shows tens of thousands of distinct CDR3 sequences, approximately 12% of them seen only once. There are many counts of this clonotype. Its antigen is as yet unknown. Specimen: whole blood, collected in connection with sensitization to the hapten diphenylcyclopropenone (DPC). This sequence was found in a woman in her forties or fifties with alopecia areata. Some clones in this sample may be carry-over from other donors' samples.

The CDR3 nucleotides read TGTGCCTCCTCGTTGGAGAACACCATATATTTT. It yields the protein CASSLENTIYF. The V gene is TRBV7-9, the J gene TRBJ1-3, with no clear D. The V end was cut by 11 bases, the J end by 7 bases, with 12 bases between. The CDR3 sequence is 11 residues long. In germline, CDR1 is SEHNR, CDR2 FQNEAQ (reference sequence). Using reference TRBV7-9 and TRBJ1-3 for the parts outside the CDR3, the full variable domain is DTGVSQNPRHKITKRGQNVTFRCDPISEHNRLYWYRQTLGQGPEFLTYFQNEAQLEKSRLLSDRFSAERPKGSFSTLEIQRTEQGDSAMYLCASSLENTIYFGEGSWLTVV.